Reported below is one T cell receptor (beta chain). This sample is part of a study of OX40 agonist ivuxolimab in advanced cancers. On the study more broadly: With a range of roughly 20 to 85, age averaged approximately 60 years, and around 80% were male. Partial responses, seen in three patients, involved one hepatocellular carcinoma and two cutaneous melanomas.

Baseline was the first blood sampling point, followed by cycle 4 day 1 and cycle 7 day 1. Deletions cut 2 bases from V and 4 bases from J, with 12 bases between. The germline V gene has CDR1 SGHRS and CDR2 YFSETQ. The CDR3 totals 14 residues. The repertoire was sequenced with immunoSEQ multiplex PCR; TCRdb's copy has only in-frame clones and lacks some. The sample lists around 89,000 clones; roughly 93% were seen once. This specimen was CD4+ or CD8+ T cells sorted from blood, taken in a trial of the OX40 agonist ivuxolimab. This sequence originates from an adult with an advanced solid tumor such as melanoma, head and neck, liver or kidney cancer. This sequence joins TRBV5-1 and TRBJ1-1, with D maybe TRBD1 (6 bases). This CDR3 is CASSFAGERTEAFF. As DNA, the CDR3 is TGCGCCAGCAGCTTCGCAGGGGAGCGCACTGAAGCTTTCTTT.